Each of the 8 T cell receptor beta chains below was sequenced from the same sample in a study of blood T cell repertoires in COVID-19. The protocol was immunoSEQ multiplex PCR, while the TCRdb copy is restricted to in-frame clones and leaves out a portion. Among about 98,000 clones listed, almost 80% were seen once. Sequenced material: peripheral blood. These receptors were taken from a man in his 60s with active or convalescent COVID-19.

The genes are TRBV28 and TRBJ1-1; 7 positions match TRBD1. Trimming took 7 bases from V and 4 from J; bases not matched to a gene: 18. CDR1 is MDHEN and CDR2 is SYDVKM in the germline V gene. This CDR3 comprises 17 residues. The CDR3 nucleotides are TGTGCCAGCATCACGGAGAGACAGGGTGTGTGGGGCACTGAAGCTTTCTTT. This encodes CASITERQGVWGTEAFF.

The chain uses TRBV30 and TRBJ2-1; 15 nucleotides line up with TRBD2. Per germline, CDR1 GTSNPN and CDR2 SVGIG (reference sequence). This CDR3 is built from 19 residues. J was trimmed by 6 bases and V by 3 bases; bases with no gene match: 15. The CDR3 DNA reads TGTGCCTGGAGCCTGCGGGGACTAGCGGGAGGAAATTACGGCAATGAGCAGTTCTTC. It is translated as CAWSLRGLAGGNYGNEQFF. The full variable domain, its missing parts supplied by reference TRBV30 and TRBJ2-1, is SQTIHQWPATLVQPVGSPLSLECTVEGTSNPNLYWYRQAAGRGLQLLFYSVGIGQISSEVPQNLSASRPQDRQFILSSKKLLLSDSGFYLCAWSLRGLAGGNYGNEQFFGPGTRLTVL.

This clone has just one count. The chain couples TRBV6-6 to TRBJ2-2; possible D gene TRBD2, 6 bases. The germline V gene has CDR1 MNHNY and CDR2 SVGAGI (reference sequence). The length of the CDR3 is 13 residues. The germline V and J ends were trimmed by 8 bases and 1 base, with 8 bases remaining between them. The CDR3 sequence: CASLAMNTGELFF. CDR3 sequence (DNA): TGTGCCAGCCTAGCGATGAACACCGGGGAGCTGTTTTTT.

This sequence joins TRBV21-1 and TRBJ2-2; the table's TRBD2 call for D was not verified on the DNA. TRBV21-1 is termed a pseudogene. CDR3 length: 16 amino acids. The CDR3, as DNA: TGTGCCAGCAGGTCGGGCGGGAGGGCCCTCACCGGGGAGCTGTTTTTT. Protein sequence: CASRSGGRALTGELFF.

V gene TRBV7-9 combines with J gene TRBJ1-1; the D is unclear. V was shortened by 6 bases and J by 1 base, with 9 bases between the two germline ends. The germline V gene has CDR1 SEHNR and CDR2 FQNEAQ (reference sequence). The CDR3 consists of 13 residues. The CDR3 DNA follows: TGTGCCAGCAGTCGGGGAGGGAACACTGAAGCTTTCTTT. This codes for CASSRGGNTEAFF.

This rearrangement joins TRBV5-4 to TRBJ2-2; TRBD2 aligns across 12 bases. Germline V CDR1 and CDR2: SGHNT, YYREEE (reference sequence). V shed 4 bases and J 5 bases; nucleotides not matched to a gene: 6. This CDR3 has 16 amino acids. The CDR3 here is CASSPRTSGNTGELFF. CDR3 coding DNA: TGTGCCAGCAGCCCCCGGACTAGCGGGAATACCGGGGAGCTGTTTTTT.

This CDR3 is CASSLDGGDQPQHF. In DNA, the CDR3 is TGTGCCAGCAGCTTAGATGGGGGCGATCAGCCCCAGCATTTT. This chain uses TRBV11-2 with TRBJ1-5, with a tentative D call TRBD1 (6 bases). Trimming cost V 0 bases and J 5 bases, with 8 bases left between them. This CDR3 spans 14 amino acids. CDR1 SGHAT and CDR2 FQNNGV come from the germline V gene. The full variable domain, its missing parts supplied by reference TRBV11-2 and TRBJ1-5, is EAGVAQSPRYKIIEKRQSVAFWCNPISGHATLYWYQQILGQGPKLLIQFQNNGVVDDSQLPKDRFSAERLKGVDSTLKIQPAKLEDSAVYLCASSLDGGDQPQHFGDGTRLSIL.

The chain is built from TRBV7-2 and TRBJ2-2; D gene uncertain. V lost 6 bases, J lost 0 bases, and 8 bases lay in between. The CDR3 contains 14 residues. CDR1 SGHTA and CDR2 FQGNSA come from the germline V gene. CDR3 nucleotide sequence: TGTGCCAGCAGGGAGCAGCCGAACACCGGGGAGCTGTTTTTT. This codes for CASREQPNTGELFF.